Reported below is one T cell receptor (beta chain). The PCR employed 60 Vbeta primers together with 13 Jbeta primers. Libraries were prepared by immunoSEQ multiplex PCR; TCRdb keeps only in-frame clonotypes and omits some of them. This table holds over 150,000 clones, 84% found once. The data derive from a study of cytomegalovirus exposure and HLA in healthy donors. CDR1 and CDR2 (germline): MNHNY, SVGAGI (reference sequence). The CDR3 is 15 residues long. V dropped 11 bases and J dropped 4 bases, with 20 bases sitting between them. The rearrangement uses TRBV6-6 and TRBJ1-4; D possibly corresponds to TRBD1 (6 bases). The receptor was isolated from a girl between 5 and 17 years old in good health and CMV-seropositive. Sample: PBMCs. The CDR3 DNA is TGTGCCTCCTTCCAGGGGCAGGTTCTTAATGAAAAACTGTTTTTT. Its protein product is CASFQGQVLNEKLFF.